These T cell receptor beta chains were read from a single sample in a study of blood T cell repertoires in COVID-19. Here immunoSEQ multiplex PCR was the method, and the copy in TCRdb shows in-frame clones only, minus some. Of approximately 500,000 clones in the sample, 70% to 90% were seen once. Sequences were obtained from peripheral blood. The origin of the receptors is a human donor in a cohort sampled during active COVID-19. Each CDR3 is given with its conserved first and last residue.

V gene	CDR3 protein
TRBV7-9	CASSSRDFNNEQFF
TRBV9	CASSLGQGRDQYEQYF
TRBV9	CASSPGQGLYGYTF
TRBV30	CAWNPRGEKLFF
TRBV29-1	CSGTIGGDTEAFF
TRBV6-5	CASKEDRVENTEAFF
TRBV14	CASSPPGWSGELFF
TRBV7-3	CASSAYPGLGGNEQFF
TRBV29-1	CSVAGQGIGELFF
TRBV2	CASRPGTASTDTQYF
TRBV7-3	CASSPGDSGANVLTF
TRBV29-1	CSVNTLNTGELFF
TRBV5-6	CASSTGWTAQETQYF
TRBV18	CASSVARGRSNEKLFF
TRBV14	CASSRHSNSPLHF
TRBV5-4	CASSLTKAAEAFF
TRBV28	CASSHGHSNQPQHF
TRBV15	CATSRERDNEQFF
TRBV6-5	CASTLSGANTGELFF
TRBV7-9	CASSYGGGSSYEQYF
TRBV7-2	CASSLLAGGPRNEQFF
TRBV18	CASSPRQGNSGANVLTF
TRBV7-8	CASSLSGAGTEAFF
TRBV5-1	CASSFSGTNTGELFF
TRBV29-1	CSVEYQRGDGYTF
TRBV9	CASSATSGSIPDTQYF
TRBV30	CAWSNSAEETQYF
TRBV7-8	CASSLRDSRRGLQETQYF
TRBV19	CASSRSGSRNTEAFF
TRBV6-1	CASSEEGTGDYEQYF
TRBV30	CAWSGGREWEQYF
TRBV7-8	CASSLGARGGNYNEQFF
TRBV3-1/TRBV3-2	CASSPRSAGGRLALTEAFF
TRBV6-7	CATGLLAGVWDIQYF
TRBV30	CAWSGSGRAKETQYF
TRBV9	CASSVLAGGWETQYF
TRBV28	CASSPPGQREKWGF
TRBV5-6	CASSLDGEAFF
TRBV4-1	CASSQVRQGVYAFF
TRBV3-1/TRBV3-2	CASSQDHGRESYNEQFF
TRBV19	CASRRTGENEKLFF
TRBV30	CAWSPSRETQYF
TRBV19	CASSYRQGIGETQYF
TRBV19	CASIHRDSGHTEAFF
TRBV4-1	CASSSTGTGNTEAFF
TRBV30	CASSTEYSNQPQHF
TRBV5-4	CASSVGGTYNEQFF
TRBV19	CASSQGGGGASKNIQYF